This T cell receptor beta chain was sequenced in a study of cytomegalovirus exposure and HLA in healthy donors. PCR primers comprised 60 Vbeta and 13 Jbeta primers. Sequencing used immunoSEQ multiplex PCR; TCRdb keeps in-frame clones, though not all of them. This sample's table reports approximately 50,000 clones. Germline CDR1 is SNHLY and CDR2 is FYNNEI. Germline trimming cut 4 bases from V and 5 bases from J; bases unmatched to any gene: 3. The CDR3 extends over 13 amino acids. Notes on the study in general: The study flagged 150 to 200 TCR beta chains as cytomegalovirus-associated. A previous analysis found most TCR beta V segments productive roughly 87% or roughly 30% of the time. Common viral pathogens seemed, in a later analysis, to connect with several of the most significant clusters.

To note about this clone: What it binds is unknown.

The receptor was derived from a woman in her 40s in good health and CMV-seronegative. The chain joins TRBV2 to TRBJ2-7, with 9 bases that match TRBD1. The sequencing sample was made of PBMCs. CDR3 in DNA: TGTGCCAGCAGTGGACAGGGGGTGAACGAGCAGTACTTC. Its protein is CASSGQGVNEQYF.